Below are 15 T cell receptor beta chains sequenced from a single sample in a study of T cell repertoires in cytomegalovirus infection. No antigens are known for them. Via MiXCR, TCRdb re-called the reads, giving one row per CDR3 protein. The sample lists 370,000 or so distinct CDR3 sequences, about 35% occurring once. This specimen consisted of cultured PBMCs, obtained from culture after CMV antigen stimulation. These TCRs come from a human donor in good health (CMV status not recorded). Some clones in this sample may be carry-over from other donors' samples.

The sample holds a few counts of this clonotype. This rearrangement joins TRBV7-2 to TRBJ2-7; a possible D gene is TRBD1 (7 bases). The germline CDR1 and CDR2 sequences are SGHTA and FQGNSA. The CDR3 contains 16 residues. Trimming took 5 bases from V and 7 from J, leaving 24 bases between them. This CDR3 reads CASSRQGGDSMGEQYF. In nucleotides, the CDR3 is TGTGCCAGCAGCAGACAAGGAGGGGACAGCATGGGGGAGCAGTACTTC. The full variable domain, rest sourced from reference TRBV7-2 and TRBJ2-7, is GAGVSQSPSNKVTEKGKDVELRCDPISGHTALYWYRQSLGQGLEFLIYFQGNSAPDKSGLPSDRFSAERTGGSVSTLTIQRTQQEDSAVYLCASSRQGGDSMGEQYFGPGTRLTVT.

This sequence joins TRBV6-2 or TRBV6-3 and TRBJ2-7; TRBD2 aligns across 7 bases. In germline, CDR1 is MNHEY, CDR2 SVGEGT. The CDR3 has 16 amino acids. With V trimmed by 0 bases and J by 6 bases, 11 bases remained unmatched. This CDR3 reads CASSYSAGPIAAEQYV. The CDR3 coding sequence is TGTGCCAGCAGTTACTCAGCGGGACCGATCGCGGCCGAGCAGTACGTC.

The sample holds many counts of this clonotype. The chain uses TRBV7-2 and TRBJ2-1, with 9 nucleotides matching TRBD2. CDR1 is SGHTA and CDR2 is FQGNSA in the germline V gene. V was pared by 3 bases and J by 12 bases, with 15 bases of the junction left unmatched. This CDR3 is 16 amino acids long. For the CDR3, the DNA is TGTGCCAGCAGCTTGGAGCGGGAGGTTCTCCCCCGCGCGCAGTTCTTC. Protein: CASSLEREVLPRAQFF.

V is TRBV19 and J is TRBJ2-3; 12 bases match TRBD2. This CDR3 is built from 16 residues. Germline trimming cut 7 bases from V and 4 bases from J; bases unmatched to any gene: 9. Germline values: CDR1 LNHDA, CDR2 SQIVND (reference sequence). The CDR3 DNA sequence: TGTGCCAGTACCTCCACGACTAGCGGGAGCCCAGATACGCAGTATTTT. Protein: CASTSTTSGSPDTQYF.

This clonotype was recorded a few times. This sequence joins TRBV6-1 and TRBJ2-7; a weak D match, TRBD1 (6 bases). The CDR3 is made up of 15 amino acids. Germline V gene data show CDR1 as MNHNS and CDR2 as SASEGT. Trimming shortened V by 3 bases and J by 5 bases, and 17 bases separated the two germline ends. CDR3: CASSEGHKPTDEQYV. The CDR3 DNA follows: TGTGCCAGCAGTGAGGGACATAAACCCACCGACGAGCAGTACGTC.

There are a few counts of this clonotype. This chain connects TRBV19 to TRBJ2-1, with TRBD2 matching 9 bases. V lost 5 bases to trimming and J lost 8 bases; unmatched junction nucleotides: 4. The germline CDR1 and CDR2 sequences are LNHDA and SQIVND (reference sequence). The CDR3 length is 13 residues. CDR3 DNA sequence: TGTGCCAGTAGTTTTAGCGGGAGCTATGAGCAGTTCTTC. This sequence encodes CASSFSGSYEQFF.

This clonotype was seen once. The chain recombines TRBV19 with TRBJ2-1; TRBD2 matches at 7 bases. There are 15 residues in the CDR3. The germline V gene encodes CDR1 LNHDA and CDR2 SQIVND (reference sequence). J lost 2 bases, V lost 3 bases, and 4 bases had no gene match. Written as DNA, the CDR3 is TGTGCCAGTAGTATTACTAGCGTCACCTACAATGAGCAGTTCTTC. As protein: CASSITSVTYNEQFF.

The genes are TRBV12-3 or TRBV12-4 and TRBJ2-7; 13 nucleotides match TRBD2. The CDR3 is 15 amino acids. The ends lost 4 bases at V and 5 bases at J; junction bases unmatched: 5. This CDR3 reads CASSWAGTSGNEQYV. The CDR3 DNA is TGTGCCAGCAGTTGGGCCGGGACTAGCGGGAACGAGCAGTACGTC.

The CDR3 region is CSARDQRAGNQPQHF. The CDR3 DNA sequence: TGCAGTGCTAGAGATCAAAGGGCAGGGAATCAGCCCCAGCATTTT. This chain uses TRBV20-1 with TRBJ1-5, with D possibly TRBD1 on 5 matching bases. Trimming cost V 0 bases and J 4 bases, with 13 bases left between them. The germline V gene encodes CDR1 DFQATT and CDR2 SNEGSKA (reference sequence). The CDR3 extends over 15 amino acids.

The CDR3 region is CASSFLAGVNEQFF. The CDR3 region has the DNA TGTGCCAGCAGCTTCCTAGCGGGAGTCAATGAGCAGTTCTTC. The chain carries TRBV7-2 and TRBJ2-1; 10 bases line up with TRBD2. Unmatched junction bases numbered 2, after V lost 3 bases and J lost 6 bases. Germline assignment: CDR1 SGHTA and CDR2 FQGNSA. The CDR3 totals 14 residues. Based on the CDR3 plus reference TRBV7-2 and TRBJ2-1, the full variable domain is GAGVSQSPSNKVTEKGKDVELRCDPISGHTALYWYRQSLGQGLEFLIYFQGNSAPDKSGLPSDRFSAERTGGSVSTLTIQRTQQEDSAVYLCASSFLAGVNEQFFGPGTRLTVL.

The chain recombines TRBV29-1 with TRBJ2-1; no firm D call. Germline-derived CDR1 and CDR2 are SQVTM and ANQGSEA. The CDR3 has 16 amino acids. V dropped 0 bases and J dropped 9 bases, with 21 bases sitting between them. CDR3 nucleotides: TGCAGCGTTGAAGAGGGTGGCAAACCTAGAAATAGTGAGCAGTTCTTC. Protein product: CSVEEGGKPRNSEQFF.

This clonotype was seen ten or more times. The chain employs TRBV7-8 and TRBJ2-3, with D possibly TRBD2 on 6 matching bases. CDR3 length: 15 amino acids. Germline CDR1 and CDR2: SGHVS and FQNEAQ. Trimming stripped 5 bases from V and 1 base from J, with 13 bases between. The CDR3 loop is CASSSSSAGTDTQYF. DNA of the CDR3: TGTGCCAGCAGCAGTTCTAGCGCCGGCACAGATACGCAGTATTTT.

This chain connects TRBV6-2 or TRBV6-3 to TRBJ2-7, with no clear D. Germline V lookup: CDR1 MNHEY, CDR2 SVGEGT. V was cut by 2 bases and J by 1 base, with 3 bases left in between. This CDR3 is built from 12 residues. Here the CDR3 reads CASSYISYEQYF. In nucleotides, the CDR3 is TGTGCCAGCAGTTACATTTCCTACGAGCAGTACTTC.

The V and J genes are TRBV11-3 and TRBJ2-3; 11 bases match TRBD2. The V segment lost 1 base and the J segment 4 bases; nucleotides outside the gene matches: 4. CDR1 and CDR2 (germline): SGHNT, YENEEA. The CDR3 is 16 amino acids. The CDR3 DNA follows: TGTGCCAGCAGCTTAGTAGCGGGAGGGCGGGCAGATACGCAGTATTTT. Its translation is CASSLVAGGRADTQYF. Full variable domain (outside the CDR3, taken from reference TRBV11-3 and TRBJ2-3): EAGVVQSPRYKIIEKKQPVAFWCNPISGHNTLYWYLQNLGQGPELLIRYENEEAVDDSQLPKDRFSAERLKGVDSTLKIQPAELGDSAVYLCASSLVAGGRADTQYFGPGTRLTVL.

The chain has TRBV6-1 and TRBJ2-1, with 9 bases that match TRBD1. The J segment lost 6 bases and the V segment lost 5 bases, leaving 8 bases of the junction unmatched. The germline gives CDR1 MNHNS, CDR2 SASEGT. This CDR3 is built from 15 residues. CDR3 sequence reads: CASSLGQGSFNEQFF. The CDR3 nucleotides are TGTGCCAGCAGTCTCGGACAGGGGAGTTTCAATGAGCAGTTCTTC.